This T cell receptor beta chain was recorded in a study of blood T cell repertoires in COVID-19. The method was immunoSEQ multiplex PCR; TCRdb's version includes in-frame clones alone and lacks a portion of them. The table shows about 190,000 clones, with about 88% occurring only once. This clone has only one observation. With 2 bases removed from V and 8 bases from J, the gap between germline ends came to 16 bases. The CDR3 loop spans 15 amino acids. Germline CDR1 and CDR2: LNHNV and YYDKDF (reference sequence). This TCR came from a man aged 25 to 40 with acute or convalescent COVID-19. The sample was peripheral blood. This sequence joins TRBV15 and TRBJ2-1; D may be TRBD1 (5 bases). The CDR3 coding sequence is TGTGCCACCAGCAGAACTGTTCAGGGTCGGGATGAGCAGTTCTTC. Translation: CATSRTVQGRDEQFF.